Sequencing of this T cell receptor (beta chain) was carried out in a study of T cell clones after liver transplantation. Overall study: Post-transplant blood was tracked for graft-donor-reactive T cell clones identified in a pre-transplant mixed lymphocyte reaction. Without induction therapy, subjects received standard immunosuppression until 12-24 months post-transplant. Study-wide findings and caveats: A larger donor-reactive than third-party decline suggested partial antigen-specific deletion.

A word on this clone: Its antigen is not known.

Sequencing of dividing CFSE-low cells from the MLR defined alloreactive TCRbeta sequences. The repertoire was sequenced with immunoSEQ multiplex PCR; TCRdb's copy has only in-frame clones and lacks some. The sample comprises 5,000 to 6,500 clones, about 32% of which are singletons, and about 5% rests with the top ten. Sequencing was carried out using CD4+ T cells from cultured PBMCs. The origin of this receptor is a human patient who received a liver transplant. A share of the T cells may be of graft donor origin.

Here the CDR3 reads CASSFPGRETQYF. The CDR3 nucleotides are TGCGCCAGCAGCTTCCCCGGGAGAGAGACCCAGTACTTC. V and J are TRBV5-1 and TRBJ2-5; maybe TRBD2 (6 bases). The CDR3 is made up of 13 amino acids. V was pared by 2 bases and J by 4 bases, with 9 bases between. CDR1 SGHRS and CDR2 YFSETQ come from the germline V gene.